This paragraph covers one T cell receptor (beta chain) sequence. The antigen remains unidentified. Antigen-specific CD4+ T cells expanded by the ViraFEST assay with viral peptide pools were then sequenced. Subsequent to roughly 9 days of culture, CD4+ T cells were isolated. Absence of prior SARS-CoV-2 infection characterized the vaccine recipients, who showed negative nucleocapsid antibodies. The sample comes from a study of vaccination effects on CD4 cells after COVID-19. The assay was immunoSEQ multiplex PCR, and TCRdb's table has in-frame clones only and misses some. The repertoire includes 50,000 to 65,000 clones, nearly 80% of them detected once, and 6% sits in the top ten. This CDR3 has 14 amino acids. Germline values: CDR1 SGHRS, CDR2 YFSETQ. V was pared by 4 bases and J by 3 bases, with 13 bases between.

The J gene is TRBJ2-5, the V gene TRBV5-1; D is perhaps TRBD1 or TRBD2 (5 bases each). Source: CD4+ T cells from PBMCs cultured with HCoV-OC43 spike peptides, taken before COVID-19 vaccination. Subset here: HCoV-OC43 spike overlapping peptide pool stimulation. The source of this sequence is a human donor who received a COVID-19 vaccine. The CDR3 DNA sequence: TGCGCCAGCAGCGTCCAGGGTAGCGAAGAGACCCAGTACTTC. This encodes CASSVQGSEETQYF.